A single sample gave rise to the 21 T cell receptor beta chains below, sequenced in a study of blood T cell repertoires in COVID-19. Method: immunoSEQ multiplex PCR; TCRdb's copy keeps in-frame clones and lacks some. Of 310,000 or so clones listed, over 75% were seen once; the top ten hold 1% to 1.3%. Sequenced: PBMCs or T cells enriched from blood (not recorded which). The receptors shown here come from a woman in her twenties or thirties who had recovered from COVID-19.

In nucleotides, the CDR3 is TGTGCCAGCAGCGATAGCGGGAGGGCCTACAATGAGCAGTTCTTC. Translation gives CASSDSGRAYNEQFF. The chain combines TRBV6-6 with TRBJ2-1, with 11 positions matching TRBD2. This CDR3 has 15 amino acids. Germline assignment: CDR1 MNHNY and CDR2 SVGAGI (reference sequence). The junction had 3 bases not matched to a gene; V was cut back by 6 bases and J by 2 bases.

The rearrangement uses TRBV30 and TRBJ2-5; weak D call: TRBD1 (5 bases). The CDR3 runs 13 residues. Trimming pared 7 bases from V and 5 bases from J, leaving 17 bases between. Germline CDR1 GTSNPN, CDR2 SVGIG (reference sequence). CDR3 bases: TGTGCCTTCTCAACGCAGGGCGGTGAGACCCAGTACTTC. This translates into CAFSTQGGETQYF.

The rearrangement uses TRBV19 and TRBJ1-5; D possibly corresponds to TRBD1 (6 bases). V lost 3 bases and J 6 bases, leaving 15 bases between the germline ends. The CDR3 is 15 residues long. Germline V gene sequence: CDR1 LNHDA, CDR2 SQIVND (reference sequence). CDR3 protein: CASSIGATRGQPQHF. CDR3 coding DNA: TGTGCCAGTAGTATCGGGGCAACCAGGGGTCAGCCCCAGCATTTT.

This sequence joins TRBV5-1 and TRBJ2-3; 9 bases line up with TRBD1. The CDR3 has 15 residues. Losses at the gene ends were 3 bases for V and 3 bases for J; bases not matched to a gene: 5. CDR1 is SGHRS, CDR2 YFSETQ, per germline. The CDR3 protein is CASSWGQGVTDTQYF. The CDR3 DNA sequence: TGCGCCAGCAGCTGGGGACAGGGTGTTACAGATACGCAGTATTTT.

The CDR3 coding sequence is TGTGCCAGCTCACCACCGTCACAGCCCACCTACGAGCAGTACTTC. This codes for CASSPPSQPTYEQYF. V and J are TRBV18 and TRBJ2-7; no clear D gene. The ends were cut back, 0 bases at V and 2 bases at J, with 11 bases in the middle. In germline, CDR1 is KGHSH, CDR2 LQKENI. CDR3 length: 15 amino acids.

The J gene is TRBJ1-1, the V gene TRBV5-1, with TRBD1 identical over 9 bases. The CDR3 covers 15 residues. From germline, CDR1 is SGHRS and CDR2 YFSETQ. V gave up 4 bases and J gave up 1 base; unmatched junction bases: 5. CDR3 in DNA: TGCGCCAGCAGCCAACTACAGGGGGCGAACACTGAAGCTTTCTTT. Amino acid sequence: CASSQLQGANTEAFF. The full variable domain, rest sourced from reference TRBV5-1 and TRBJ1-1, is KAGVTQTPRYLIKTRGQQVTLSCSPISGHRSVSWYQQTPGQGLQFLFEYFSETQRNKGNFPGRFSGRQFSNSRSEMNVSTLELGDSALYLCASSQLQGANTEAFFGQGTRLTVV.

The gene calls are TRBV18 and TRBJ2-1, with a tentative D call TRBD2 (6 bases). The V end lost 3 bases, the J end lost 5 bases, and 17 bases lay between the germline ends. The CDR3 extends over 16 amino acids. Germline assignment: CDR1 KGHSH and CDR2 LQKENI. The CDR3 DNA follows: TGTGCCAGCTCACCGGAAATTAGCGGAGGGGACAATGAGCAGTTCTTC. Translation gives CASSPEISGGDNEQFF.

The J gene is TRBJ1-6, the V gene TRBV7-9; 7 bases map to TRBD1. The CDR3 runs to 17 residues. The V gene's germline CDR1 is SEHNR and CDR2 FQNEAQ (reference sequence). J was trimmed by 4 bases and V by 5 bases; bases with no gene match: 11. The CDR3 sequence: CASSRWTGDAYNSPLHF. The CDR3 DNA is TGTGCCAGCAGCCGATGGACAGGCGATGCTTATAATTCACCCCTCCACTTT.

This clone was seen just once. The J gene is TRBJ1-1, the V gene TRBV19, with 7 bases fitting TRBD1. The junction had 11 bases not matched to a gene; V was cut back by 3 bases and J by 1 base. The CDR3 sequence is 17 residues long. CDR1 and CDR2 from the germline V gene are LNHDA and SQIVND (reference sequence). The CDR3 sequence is CASSILTGKEENTEAFF. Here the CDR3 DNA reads TGTGCCAGTAGTATTTTGACAGGGAAGGAAGAGAACACTGAAGCTTTCTTT.

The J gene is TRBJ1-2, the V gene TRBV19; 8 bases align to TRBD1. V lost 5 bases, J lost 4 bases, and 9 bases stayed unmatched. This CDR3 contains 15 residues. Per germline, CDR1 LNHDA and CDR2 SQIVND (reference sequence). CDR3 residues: CASSPTRGLSYGYTF. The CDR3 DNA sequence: TGTGCCAGTAGTCCAACCAGGGGGCTTAGCTATGGCTACACCTTC.

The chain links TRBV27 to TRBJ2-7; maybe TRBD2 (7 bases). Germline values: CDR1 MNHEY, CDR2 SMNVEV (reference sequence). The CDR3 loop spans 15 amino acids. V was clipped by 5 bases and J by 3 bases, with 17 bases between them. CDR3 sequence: CASSPNGGGFYEQYF. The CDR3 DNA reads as TGTGCCAGCAGTCCCAATGGCGGGGGCTTCTACGAGCAGTACTTC.

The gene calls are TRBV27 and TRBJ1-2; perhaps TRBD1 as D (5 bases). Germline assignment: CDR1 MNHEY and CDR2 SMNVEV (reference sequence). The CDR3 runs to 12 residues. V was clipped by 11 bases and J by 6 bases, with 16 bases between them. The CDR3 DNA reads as TGTGCCTCCTTTTCCGGGGGAGATGGCTACACCTTC. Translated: CASFSGGDGYTF.

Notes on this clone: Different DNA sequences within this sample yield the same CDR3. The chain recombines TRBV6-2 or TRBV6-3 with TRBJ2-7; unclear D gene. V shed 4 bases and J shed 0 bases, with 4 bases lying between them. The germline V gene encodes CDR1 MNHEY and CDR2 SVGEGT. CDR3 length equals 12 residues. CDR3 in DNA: TGTGCCAGCAGTTTATCCTCCTACGAGCAGTACTTC. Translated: CASSLSSYEQYF.

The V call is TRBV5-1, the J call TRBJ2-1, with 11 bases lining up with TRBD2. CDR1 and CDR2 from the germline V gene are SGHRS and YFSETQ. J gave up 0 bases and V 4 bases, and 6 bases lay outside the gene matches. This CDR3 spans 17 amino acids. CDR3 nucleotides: TGCGCCAGCAGCAGTGGACTAGCGGGCCTCTCCTACAATGAGCAGTTCTTC. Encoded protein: CASSSGLAGLSYNEQFF.

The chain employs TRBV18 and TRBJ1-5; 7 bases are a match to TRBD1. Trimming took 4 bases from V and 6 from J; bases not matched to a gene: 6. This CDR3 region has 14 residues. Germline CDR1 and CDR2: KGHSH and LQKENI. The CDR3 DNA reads TGTGCCAGCTCACTCTACAGGGGAGGTCAGCCCCAGCATTTT. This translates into CASSLYRGGQPQHF.

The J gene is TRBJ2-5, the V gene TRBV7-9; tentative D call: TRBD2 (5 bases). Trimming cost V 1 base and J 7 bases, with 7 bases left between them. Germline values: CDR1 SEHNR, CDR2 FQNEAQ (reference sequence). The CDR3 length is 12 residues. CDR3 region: CASSLDRGTQYF. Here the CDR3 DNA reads TGTGCCAGCAGCTTAGATCGGGGGACCCAGTACTTC.

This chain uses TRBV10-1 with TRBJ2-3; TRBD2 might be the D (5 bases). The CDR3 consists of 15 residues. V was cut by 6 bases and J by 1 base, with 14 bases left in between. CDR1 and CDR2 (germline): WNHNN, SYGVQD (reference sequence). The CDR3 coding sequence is TGCGCCAGCAGCCAAAAAGACGGGGGCACAGATACGCAGTATTTT. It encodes CASSQKDGGTDTQYF.

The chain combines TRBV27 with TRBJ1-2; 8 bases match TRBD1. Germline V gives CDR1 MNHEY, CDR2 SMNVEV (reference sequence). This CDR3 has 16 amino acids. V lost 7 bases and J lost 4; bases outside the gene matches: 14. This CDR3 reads CASTTTGAGGPYGYTF. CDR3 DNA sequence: TGTGCCAGCACAACTACGGGGGCAGGGGGCCCCTATGGCTACACCTTC.

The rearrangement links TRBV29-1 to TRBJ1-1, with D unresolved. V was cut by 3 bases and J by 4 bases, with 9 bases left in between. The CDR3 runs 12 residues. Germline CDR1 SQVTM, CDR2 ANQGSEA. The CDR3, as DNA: TGCAGCGTTGAGACCGGAGTCACTGAAGCTTTCTTT. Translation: CSVETGVTEAFF.

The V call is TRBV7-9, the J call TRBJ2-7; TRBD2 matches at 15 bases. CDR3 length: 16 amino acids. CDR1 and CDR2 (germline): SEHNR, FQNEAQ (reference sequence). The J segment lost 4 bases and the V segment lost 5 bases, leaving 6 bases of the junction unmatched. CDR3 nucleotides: TGTGCCAGCAGCCGGGGACTAGCGGGAGGTATATACGAGCAGTACTTC. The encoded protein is CASSRGLAGGIYEQYF.

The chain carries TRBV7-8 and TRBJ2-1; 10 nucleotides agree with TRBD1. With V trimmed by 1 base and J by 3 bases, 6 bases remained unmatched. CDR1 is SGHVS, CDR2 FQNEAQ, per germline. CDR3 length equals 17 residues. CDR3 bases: TGTGCCAGCAGCTTAGAGGGGACAGGGGTCTACTACAATGAGCAGTTCTTC. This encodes CASSLEGTGVYYNEQFF.